What follows are 27 T cell receptor beta chains derived from one specimen sequenced in a study of long-term antiretroviral therapy in people with HIV. Survey level was the resolution at which the v3.0 immunoSEQ assay ran. The protocol was immunoSEQ multiplex PCR, while the TCRdb copy is restricted to in-frame clones and leaves out a portion. The data contain under 25,000 clones, about 88% of them singletons. Source: unsorted PBMCs, taken 0.6 years after starting antiretroviral therapy. These receptor sequences come from a man in his sixties with HIV.

J is TRBJ1-5 and V is TRBV7-8, with TRBD1 as a possible D gene (5 bases). The CDR3 is 14 amino acids. Germline assignment: CDR1 SGHVS and CDR2 FQNEAQ. V was shortened by 6 bases and J by 7 bases, with 16 bases between the two germline ends. The DNA of the CDR3 is TGTGCCAGCAGACGGACCTCCGGGGACCAGCCCCAGCATTTT. Its translation is CASRRTSGDQPQHF.

The J gene is TRBJ2-5, the V gene TRBV5-6; TRBD2 agrees at 7 bases. This CDR3 is built from 16 residues. Germline V gives CDR1 SGHDT, CDR2 YYEEEE. Trimming took 4 bases from V and 1 from J; bases not matched to a gene: 10. The CDR3 DNA reads TGTGCCAGCAGCGCCGTTGGGGGGGAACTCCAAGAGACCCAGTACTTC. This gives the protein CASSAVGGELQETQYF.

The chain combines TRBV18 with TRBJ1-1; D unresolved. Per the germline V gene, CDR1 is KGHSH and CDR2 is LQKENI. Trimming shortened V by 2 bases and J by 1 base, and 11 bases separated the two germline ends. This CDR3 region has 15 residues. The CDR3 protein is CASSPVGFGNTEAFF. In DNA form, the CDR3 reads TGTGCCAGCTCACCAGTTGGGTTCGGGAACACTGAAGCTTTCTTT.

In this sample, this clone turned up once. The chain recombines TRBV6-6 with TRBJ1-1; the D is unclear. The CDR3 covers 13 residues. Deletions cut 5 bases from V and 4 bases from J, with 11 bases between. Germline V gives CDR1 MNHNY, CDR2 SVGAGI (reference sequence). CDR3 loop: CASSTLGSTEAFF. CDR3 nucleotides: TGTGCCAGCAGTACACTGGGGAGCACTGAAGCTTTCTTT.

The chain has TRBV6-1 and TRBJ2-3, with a weak D call TRBD2 (5 bases). Trimming shortened V by 2 bases and J by 4 bases, and 13 bases separated the two germline ends. The CDR3 has 15 amino acids. CDR1 MNHNS and CDR2 SASEGT come from the germline V gene. The CDR3 coding sequence is TGTGCCAGCAGTGAATCGGGGTTCTTCCCAGATACGCAGTATTTT. Its translation: CASSESGFFPDTQYF.

In the case of this clone: The sample holds other DNA sequences that translate to the same CDR3. V usage is TRBV7-2 and J usage is TRBJ2-5, with unresolved D. The CDR3 length is 11 residues. Trimming pared 2 bases from V and 5 bases from J, leaving 3 bases between. Germline assignment: CDR1 SGHTA and CDR2 FQGNSA. This CDR3 reads CASSLYETQYF. CDR3 bases: TGTGCCAGCAGCTTATACGAGACCCAGTACTTC.

This chain connects TRBV18 to TRBJ1-5; D is ambiguous. The CDR3 sequence is 12 residues long. V dropped 8 bases and J dropped 5 bases, with 10 bases sitting between them. Germline V gene sequence: CDR1 KGHSH, CDR2 LQKENI. CDR3 in amino acids: CASRYSDQPQHF. The CDR3 DNA reads as TGTGCCAGCCGATACAGCGATCAGCCCCAGCATTTT.

The chain uses TRBV4-2 and TRBJ2-7, with 9 bases lining up with TRBD1. Germline assignment: CDR1 LGHNA and CDR2 YNFKEQ. V lost 1 base and J lost 4; bases outside the gene matches: 5. The CDR3 is 15 amino acids. CDR3 sequence (DNA): TGTGCCAGCAGCCAAGGGTACAGGGGGCGGTACGAGCAGTACTTC. It specifies CASSQGYRGRYEQYF.

This chain connects TRBV19 to TRBJ2-1, with TRBD2 matching 9 bases. From germline, CDR1 is LNHDA and CDR2 SQIVND (reference sequence). With V trimmed by 2 bases and J by 4 bases, 6 bases remained unmatched. This CDR3 is built from 16 residues. Here the CDR3 reads CASSISRTSGYNEQFF. The CDR3 DNA sequence: TGTGCCAGTAGTATATCTCGAACTAGCGGGTACAATGAGCAGTTCTTC.

The V gene is TRBV6-5, the J gene TRBJ2-7, with a tentative D call TRBD2 (6 bases). The CDR3 length is 14 residues. The germline CDR1 and CDR2 sequences are MNHEY and SVGAGI. V was trimmed by 6 bases and J by 3 bases, leaving 15 bases between them. CDR3 sequence: CASSPWDSRYEQYF. The CDR3 bases are TGTGCCAGCAGCCCCTGGGACTCTCGCTACGAGCAGTACTTC.

V and J are TRBV5-3 and TRBJ1-2; D possibly corresponds to TRBD1 (6 bases). TRBV5-3 is an ORF; its function is uncertain. The CDR3 spans 11 residues. V lost 10 bases, J lost 6 bases, and 13 bases lay in between. CDR3 bases: TGTGCCTCACGACAGGCCGATGGCTACACCTTC. It yields the protein CASRQADGYTF.

The CDR3 here is CASSFGGMAGNEQFF. The CDR3 DNA is TGTGCCAGCAGCTTTGGGGGTATGGCTGGCAATGAGCAGTTCTTC. This chain links TRBV7-3 with TRBJ2-1, with D perhaps TRBD1 or TRBD2 (5 bases each). Germline loops: CDR1 SGHTA, CDR2 FQGTGA. V was clipped by 3 bases and J by 6 bases, with 15 bases between them. The CDR3 is 15 amino acids.

In this sample, this clone turned up once. The rearrangement joins TRBV11-3 to TRBJ2-7; 10 bases are a match to TRBD1. The CDR3 has 15 residues. Germline-derived CDR1 and CDR2 are SGHNT and YENEEA. The V and J ends lost 3 bases and 2 bases, in that order; junction bases with no gene match: 4. The CDR3 DNA is TGTGCCAGCAGCTTCGGGACAGGGGTCCCCTACGAGCAGTACTTC. As protein: CASSFGTGVPYEQYF.

This chain connects TRBV7-2 to TRBJ2-7; TRBD1 aligns across 9 bases. The CDR3 loop spans 17 amino acids. Looked up from germline, CDR1 is SGHTA and CDR2 is FQGNSA. Germline trimming cut 3 bases from V and 5 bases from J; bases unmatched to any gene: 14. The CDR3 nucleotides read TGTGCCAGCAGCTTGCGCTGGCCCGGGACAGGGTTCGACGAGCAGTACTTC. Translated, it gives CASSLRWPGTGFDEQYF.

The chain has TRBV5-1 and TRBJ2-3; 11 bases are a match to TRBD2. The CDR3 extends over 16 amino acids. Germline V gene lookup returns CDR1 SGHRS and CDR2 YFSETQ. V shed 4 bases and J 0 bases; nucleotides not matched to a gene: 4. CDR3: CASSRWTSGSTDTQYF. For the CDR3, the DNA is TGCGCCAGCAGCCGTTGGACTAGCGGGAGCACAGATACGCAGTATTTT.

This chain links TRBV5-1 with TRBJ2-3; 10 positions agree with TRBD2. The V gene's germline CDR1 is SGHRS and CDR2 YFSETQ. With 4 bases clipped from V and 5 bases from J, the junction kept 7 bases outside the gene matches. The CDR3 runs 15 residues. The CDR3 DNA sequence: TGCGCCAGCAGCGGGGCTAGCGGGAGTGGAGATACGCAGTATTTT. This encodes CASSGASGSGDTQYF.

This clone came up once. The chain recombines TRBV7-3 with TRBJ1-1; D is uncertain. The CDR3 totals 13 residues. CDR1 is SGHTA and CDR2 is FQGTGA in the germline V gene. Trimming cost V 5 bases and J 1 base, with 8 bases left between them. Here the CDR3 DNA reads TGTGCCAGCAGCAGGACTGAGAACACTGAAGCTTTCTTT. Translated: CASSRTENTEAFF.

The chain links TRBV14 to TRBJ2-5; D uncertain. This CDR3 has 16 amino acids. Trimming stripped 1 base from V and 5 bases from J, with 17 bases between. CDR1 SGHDN and CDR2 FVKESK come from the germline V gene. The CDR3 here is CASSQVRSTLSETQYF. CDR3 bases: TGTGCCAGCAGCCAAGTTAGGAGCACACTATCGGAGACCCAGTACTTC.

The CDR3 sequence is CASSAGEGEKLFF. The CDR3 coding sequence is TGTGCCAGCAGCGCAGGGGAGGGTGAAAAACTGTTTTTT. The chain has TRBV7-3 and TRBJ1-4, with D maybe TRBD1 (6 bases). V was shortened by 5 bases and J by 7 bases, with 11 bases between the two germline ends. Germline CDR1 reads SGHTA; CDR2 reads FQGTGA. CDR3 length: 13 residues. Full variable domain (outside the CDR3, taken from reference TRBV7-3 and TRBJ1-4): GAGVSQTPSNKVTEKGKYVELRCDPISGHTALYWYRQSLGQGPEFLIYFQGTGAADDSGLPNDRFFAVRPEGSVSTLKIQRTERGDSAVYLCASSAGEGEKLFFGSGTQLSVL.

The V and J genes are TRBV5-1 and TRBJ1-2, with 9 bases aligning to TRBD1. Looked up from germline, CDR1 is SGHRS and CDR2 is YFSETQ. CDR3 length: 13 residues. With V trimmed by 4 bases and J by 4 bases, 2 bases remained unmatched. This CDR3 reads CASSGTGTYGYTF. The CDR3 coding sequence is TGCGCCAGCAGCGGGACAGGGACCTATGGCTACACCTTC.

The chain has TRBV6-5 and TRBJ2-7, with 10 bases fitting TRBD1. The CDR3 covers 15 residues. The germline CDR1 and CDR2 sequences are MNHEY and SVGAGI. The V segment lost 5 bases and the J segment 2 bases; nucleotides outside the gene matches: 6. CDR3 nucleotide sequence: TGTGCCAGCAGTCCACGGACAGGGGGTACCTACGAGCAGTACTTC. Protein: CASSPRTGGTYEQYF.

The chain is built from TRBV27 and TRBJ2-2; D might be TRBD1 or TRBD2, each matching 5 bases. Trimming took 2 bases from V and 6 from J, leaving 13 bases between them. This CDR3 has 15 residues. The germline V gene encodes CDR1 MNHEY and CDR2 SMNVEV (reference sequence). The CDR3 DNA sequence: TGTGCCAGCAGTTTAATCTCCCGGGGCCCCGGGGAGCTGTTTTTT. This translates into CASSLISRGPGELFF.

This sequence joins TRBV19 and TRBJ2-2; a weak D match, TRBD2 (6 bases). The CDR3 consists of 14 residues. Germline values: CDR1 LNHDA, CDR2 SQIVND (reference sequence). Trimming removed 6 bases at V and 10 bases at J, with 18 bases between. In DNA form, the CDR3 reads TGTGCCAGTAGCGAGGACTACGCGTCCTTGGAGCTGTTTTTT. Its protein product is CASSEDYASLELFF. Combining the CDR3 with reference TRBV19 and TRBJ2-2 gives the whole variable domain DGGITQSPKYLFRKEGQNVTLSCEQNLNHDAMYWYRQDPGQGLRLIYYSQIVNDFQKGDIAEGYSVSREKKESFPLTVTSAQKNPTAFYLCASSEDYASLELFFGEGSRLTVL.

The chain links TRBV7-8 to TRBJ2-5; 15 bases agree with TRBD2. Germline V gene lookup returns CDR1 SGHVS and CDR2 FQNEAQ. The CDR3 runs to 16 residues. The trim removed 3 bases at V and 3 bases at J, leaving 2 bases unmatched. CDR3 nucleotide sequence: TGTGCCAGCAGCTTCAGGACTAGCGGGGGGGAAGAGACCCAGTACTTC. Encoded protein: CASSFRTSGGEETQYF.

The gene calls are TRBV5-1 and TRBJ1-4; no reliable D call. In germline, CDR1 is SGHRS, CDR2 YFSETQ. The CDR3 sequence is 15 residues long. Trimming removed 0 bases from V and 5 bases from J, with 11 bases in between. The CDR3 protein is CASSLAATINEKLFF. The CDR3 bases are TGCGCCAGCAGCTTGGCCGCCACAATAAATGAAAAACTGTTTTTT.

The V gene is TRBV18, the J gene TRBJ2-7; 7 bases fit TRBD2. The CDR3 runs 16 residues. Germline lookup yields CDR1 KGHSH and CDR2 LQKENI. V lost 2 bases to trimming and J lost 1 base; unmatched junction nucleotides: 8. CDR3 nucleotide sequence: TGTGCCAGCTCACCATCAACGGCAGCGGGGTCCTACGAGCAGTACTTC. Protein: CASSPSTAAGSYEQYF. The whole variable domain, filled in from reference TRBV18 and TRBJ2-7, reads NAGVMQNPRHLVRRRGQEARLRCSPMKGHSHVYWYRQLPEEGLKFMVYLQKENIIDESGMPKERFSAEFPKEGPSILRIQQVVRGDSAAYFCASSPSTAAGSYEQYFGPGTRLTVT.

This chain joins TRBV20-1 and TRBJ1-1; D gene ambiguous. The CDR3 sequence is 11 residues long. Looked up from germline, CDR1 is DFQATT and CDR2 is SNEGSKA (reference sequence). Trimming left V 4 bases short and J 2 bases short, with 5 bases between. The CDR3: CSATGNTEAFF. CDR3 sequence (DNA): TGCAGTGCTACTGGTAACACTGAAGCTTTCTTT.